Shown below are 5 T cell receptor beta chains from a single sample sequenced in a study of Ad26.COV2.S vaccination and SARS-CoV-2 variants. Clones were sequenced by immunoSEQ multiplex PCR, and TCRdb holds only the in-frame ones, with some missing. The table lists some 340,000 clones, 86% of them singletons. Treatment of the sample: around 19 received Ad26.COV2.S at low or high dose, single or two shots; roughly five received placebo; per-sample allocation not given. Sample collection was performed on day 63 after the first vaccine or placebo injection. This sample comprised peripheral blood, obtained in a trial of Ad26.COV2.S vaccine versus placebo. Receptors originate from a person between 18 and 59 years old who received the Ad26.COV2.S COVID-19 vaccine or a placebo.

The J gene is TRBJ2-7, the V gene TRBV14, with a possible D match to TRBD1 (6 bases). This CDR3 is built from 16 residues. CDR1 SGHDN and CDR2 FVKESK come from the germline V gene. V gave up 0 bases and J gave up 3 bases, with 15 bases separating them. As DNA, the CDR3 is TGTGCCAGCAGCCAAGATCCATCGCCCAGGGGCTACGAGCAGTACTTC. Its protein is CASSQDPSPRGYEQYF. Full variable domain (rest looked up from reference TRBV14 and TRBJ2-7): EAGVTQFPSHSVIEKGQTVTLRCDPISGHDNLYWYRRVMGKEIKFLLHFVKESKQDESGMPNNRFLAERTGGTYSTLKVQPAELEDSGVYFCASSQDPSPRGYEQYFGPGTRLTVT.

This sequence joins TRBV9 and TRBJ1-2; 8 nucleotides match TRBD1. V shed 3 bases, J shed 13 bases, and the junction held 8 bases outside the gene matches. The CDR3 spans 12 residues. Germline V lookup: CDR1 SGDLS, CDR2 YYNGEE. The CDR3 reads CASSAHQGAATF. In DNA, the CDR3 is TGTGCCAGCAGCGCCCACCAGGGGGCAGCCACCTTC.

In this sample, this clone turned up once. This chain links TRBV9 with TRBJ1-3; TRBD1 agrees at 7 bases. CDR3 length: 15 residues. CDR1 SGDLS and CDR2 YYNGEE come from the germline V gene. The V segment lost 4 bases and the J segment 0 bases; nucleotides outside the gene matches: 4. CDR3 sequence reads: CASSLGQSSGNTIYF. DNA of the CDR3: TGTGCCAGCAGCCTGGGACAGAGCTCTGGAAACACCATATATTTT.

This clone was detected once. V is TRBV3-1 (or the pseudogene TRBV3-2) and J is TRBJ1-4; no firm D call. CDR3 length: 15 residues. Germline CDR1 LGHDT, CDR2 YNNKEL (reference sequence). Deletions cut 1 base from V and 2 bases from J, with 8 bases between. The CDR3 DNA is TGTGCCAGCAGCCAAGTCAGAGGGACTAATGAAAAACTGTTTTTT. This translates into CASSQVRGTNEKLFF.

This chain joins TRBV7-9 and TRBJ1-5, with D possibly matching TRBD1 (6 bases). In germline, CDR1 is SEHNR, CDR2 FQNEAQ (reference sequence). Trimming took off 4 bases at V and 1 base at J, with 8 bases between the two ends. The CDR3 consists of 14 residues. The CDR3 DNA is TGTGCCAGCAGCTCCGACAGGAGCAATCAGCCCCAGCATTTT. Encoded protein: CASSSDRSNQPQHF.